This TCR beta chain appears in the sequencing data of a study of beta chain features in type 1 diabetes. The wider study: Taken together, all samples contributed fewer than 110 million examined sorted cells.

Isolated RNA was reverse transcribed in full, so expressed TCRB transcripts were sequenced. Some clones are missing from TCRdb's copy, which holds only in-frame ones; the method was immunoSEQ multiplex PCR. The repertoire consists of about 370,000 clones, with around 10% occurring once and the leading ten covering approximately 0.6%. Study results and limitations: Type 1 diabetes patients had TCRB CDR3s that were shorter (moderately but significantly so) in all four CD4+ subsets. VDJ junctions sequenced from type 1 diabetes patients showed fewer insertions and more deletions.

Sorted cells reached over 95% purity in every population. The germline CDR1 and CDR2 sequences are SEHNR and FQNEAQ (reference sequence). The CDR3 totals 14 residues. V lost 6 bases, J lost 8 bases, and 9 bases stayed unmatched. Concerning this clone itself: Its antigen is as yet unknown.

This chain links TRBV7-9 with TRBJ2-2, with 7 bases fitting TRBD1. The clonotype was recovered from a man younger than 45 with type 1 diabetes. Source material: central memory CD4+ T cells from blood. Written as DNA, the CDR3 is TGTGCCAGCAGACACGACAGGGTTGGTGGGGAGCTGTTTTTT. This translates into CASRHDRVGGELFF. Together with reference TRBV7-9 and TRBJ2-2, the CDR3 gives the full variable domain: DTGVSQNPRHKITKRGQNVTFRCDPISEHNRLYWYRQTLGQGPEFLTYFQNEAQLEKSRLLSDRFSAERPKGSFSTLEIQRTEQGDSAMYLCASRHDRVGGELFFGEGSRLTVL.